These T cell receptor beta chains were read from a single sample in a study of cytomegalovirus exposure and HLA in healthy donors. Repertoires were generated with immunoSEQ multiplex PCR, while TCRdb's copy carries only in-frame clones and drops some. This listing includes about 77,000 clones. The sequencing sample was made of PBMCs. The origin of the receptors is a man in his forties or fifties in good health and CMV-seropositive. The CDR3 runs from the conserved cysteine through the conserved F or W. Fields, in order: D gene, J gene, V gene, CDR3 protein, CDR3 DNA. A D gene is named only where the DNA matches it firmly.

d_gene: TRBD2; j_gene: TRBJ2-2; v_gene: TRBV6-1; CDR3aa: CASSEALAGSNAFTGELFF; CDR3nt: TGTGCCAGCAGTGAAGCGCTAGCGGGCTCGAACGCCTTCACCGGGGAGCTGTTTTTT
d_gene: -; j_gene: TRBJ1-1; v_gene: TRBV18; CDR3aa: CASSPPSGPGTEAFF; CDR3nt: TGTGCCAGCTCACCACCGTCAGGGCCAGGGACTGAAGCTTTCTTT
d_gene: TRBD1; j_gene: TRBJ1-1; v_gene: TRBV6-1; CDR3aa: CASSESYRGEAFF; CDR3nt: TGTGCCAGCAGTGAGAGCTACAGGGGCGAAGCTTTCTTT
d_gene: TRBD1; j_gene: TRBJ2-2; v_gene: TRBV19; CDR3aa: CASTPGQVNTGELFF; CDR3nt: TGTGCCAGTACCCCGGGACAGGTGAACACCGGGGAGCTGTTTTTT
d_gene: TRBD1; j_gene: TRBJ2-1; v_gene: TRBV7-6; CDR3aa: CASSLGQGAFNEQFF; CDR3nt: TGTGCCAGCAGCCTAGGACAGGGGGCTTTTAATGAGCAGTTCTTC
d_gene: -; j_gene: TRBJ1-6; v_gene: TRBV9; CDR3aa: CASSVTGSSLHF; CDR3nt: TGTGCCAGCAGCGTTACGGGGTCCTCCCTCCACTTT
d_gene: TRBD2; j_gene: TRBJ2-7; v_gene: TRBV2; CDR3aa: CASSEPGERELPYEQYF; CDR3nt: TGTGCCAGCAGTGAACCAGGGGAGCGGGAGCTGCCCTACGAGCAGTACTTC
d_gene: TRBD1; j_gene: TRBJ2-2; v_gene: TRBV5-4; CDR3aa: CASSFYRDRDPGELFF; CDR3nt: TGTGCCAGCAGCTTTTACCGGGACAGGGATCCCGGGGAGCTGTTTTTT
d_gene: -; j_gene: TRBJ2-1; v_gene: TRBV10-1; CDR3aa: CASRSGNEQFF; CDR3nt: TGCGCCAGCAGGTCCGGCAATGAGCAGTTCTTC
d_gene: -; j_gene: TRBJ2-2; v_gene: TRBV4-1; CDR3aa: CASSLRWRNTGELFF; CDR3nt: TGCGCCAGCAGCCTCCGGTGGAGAAACACCGGGGAGCTGTTTTTT